A single T cell receptor beta chain is shown here with its context. The data derive from a study of blood T cell repertoires in COVID-19. Turning to the study itself: The United States, Italy and Spain were the sources of the acute and convalescent COVID-19 samples. Sample material is recorded as cDNA or gDNA derived from T cells, B-cell-depleted T cells, or PBMCs.

Original processing methods: How many nucleated cells were present was estimated from reference gene primer amplification. Repertoires were generated with immunoSEQ multiplex PCR, while TCRdb's copy carries only in-frame clones and drops some. V and J calls and clone size are as listed in that table; D and trimming were resolved from the DNA. The table shows some 350,000 clones, with around 86% occurring only once. Trimming took 4 bases from V and 10 from J; bases not matched to a gene: 11. Germline CDR1 reads SGHTA; CDR2 reads FQGNSA. The CDR3 sequence is 16 residues long. Sequencing was done on a sample of peripheral blood. The clonotype comes from a human donor in a cohort sampled during active COVID-19. The chain joins TRBV7-2 to TRBJ2-1, with 12 bases lining up with TRBD2. In DNA, the CDR3 is TGTGCCAGCAGCTCTCCAGGACTAGCGGGAATTCGGGAGCAGTTCTTC. Protein sequence: CASSSPGLAGIREQFF.